What follows are 14 T cell receptor beta chains derived from one specimen sequenced in a study of Ad26.COV2.S vaccination and SARS-CoV-2 variants. Data came from immunoSEQ multiplex PCR; TCRdb stores just in-frame clones and leaves some out. The sample gives roughly 400,000 clones, around nine tenths of which show up once; 1.9% is in the top ten. Documented treatment: over 15 received Ad26.COV2.S at low or high dose, single or two shots; roughly five received placebo; per-sample allocation not given. On day 63 after the first injection, vaccine and placebo recipients gave samples. Sequenced material: peripheral blood, taken in a trial of Ad26.COV2.S vaccine versus placebo. The receptors stem from a person aged 18 to 65 who received the Ad26.COV2.S COVID-19 vaccine or a placebo.

This chain links TRBV7-8 with TRBJ2-7, with a possible D match to TRBD2 (6 bases). The germline CDR1 and CDR2 sequences are SGHVS and FQNEAQ. The CDR3 has 14 residues. V lost 2 bases to trimming and J lost 4 bases, with 12 bases between them. In nucleotides, the CDR3 is TGTGCCAGCAGCTTAAACGCGGGACCGTACGAGCAGTACTTC. It yields the protein CASSLNAGPYEQYF.

This chain connects TRBV2 to TRBJ2-1; the D call may be TRBD1 or TRBD2 (5 bases each). V dropped 5 bases and J dropped 9 bases, with 11 bases sitting between them. Germline assignment: CDR1 SNHLY and CDR2 FYNNEI. The CDR3 is 12 residues long. The CDR3 DNA follows: TGTGCCAGCAGTTGGGGACCGCCTGAGCAGTTCTTC. As protein: CASSWGPPEQFF.

V is TRBV9 and J is TRBJ2-2; 7 positions match TRBD2. With 7 bases clipped from V and 2 bases from J, the junction kept 2 bases outside the gene matches. This CDR3 has 13 residues. Germline-derived CDR1 and CDR2 are SGDLS and YYNGEE. In DNA form, the CDR3 reads TGTGCCAGCCGGGACTACAACACCGGGGAGCTGTTTTTT. Protein sequence: CASRDYNTGELFF.

The chain combines TRBV5-1 with TRBJ1-4, with 10 bases matching TRBD1. Germline loops: CDR1 SGHRS, CDR2 YFSETQ. V shed 4 bases and J 4 bases; nucleotides not matched to a gene: 7. CDR3 length: 16 amino acids. The CDR3 DNA reads as TGCGCCAGCAGCCCGGGACAGGGGAATATTAATGAAAAACTGTTTTTT. The encoded protein is CASSPGQGNINEKLFF.

This clone turned up a few times. The chain links TRBV19 to TRBJ2-1; TRBD1 or TRBD2 may be the D gene (5 bases each). This CDR3 is built from 14 residues. Between the trimmed V and J ends, which lost 3 bases and 3 bases, there was a span of 9 bases. CDR1 and CDR2 from the germline V gene are LNHDA and SQIVND (reference sequence). CDR3 amino acids: CASSIEGIYNEQFF. In DNA, the CDR3 is TGTGCCAGTAGTATCGAGGGGATCTACAATGAGCAGTTCTTC.

The chain uses TRBV10-2 and TRBJ1-6; no definite D call. The CDR3 totals 14 residues. Trimming cost V 2 bases and J 6 bases, with 8 bases left between them. The germline gives CDR1 WSHSY, CDR2 SAAADI. In nucleotides, the CDR3 is TGCGCCAGCAGTGAGGAGACAACTAATTCACCCCTCCACTTT. It codes for CASSEETTNSPLHF.

The chain couples TRBV7-3 to TRBJ2-1; 11 positions agree with TRBD1. Germline V gives CDR1 SGHTA, CDR2 FQGTGA. The ends lost 4 bases at V and 7 bases at J; junction bases unmatched: 3. This CDR3 spans 14 amino acids. CDR3 coding DNA: TGTGCCAGCAGCTCCGGACAGGGGGCGAATGAGCAGTTCTTC. As protein: CASSSGQGANEQFF. The full variable domain, its missing parts supplied by reference TRBV7-3 and TRBJ2-1, is GAGVSQTPSNKVTEKGKYVELRCDPISGHTALYWYRQSLGQGPEFLIYFQGTGAADDSGLPNDRFFAVRPEGSVSTLKIQRTERGDSAVYLCASSSGQGANEQFFGPGTRLTVL.

This sequence joins TRBV5-4 and TRBJ1-2; 8 bases align to TRBD1. The germline V gene encodes CDR1 SGHNT and CDR2 YYREEE (reference sequence). The CDR3 loop spans 17 amino acids. V lost 0 bases to trimming and J lost 2 bases; unmatched junction nucleotides: 9. The CDR3 protein is CASSLGQGASANYGYTF. CDR3 coding DNA: TGTGCCAGCAGCTTGGGCCAGGGGGCGTCTGCGAACTATGGCTACACCTTC.

This chain uses TRBV5-1 with TRBJ2-1; 12 nucleotides align to TRBD2. Germline CDR1 SGHRS, CDR2 YFSETQ. This CDR3 has 15 amino acids. With 2 bases clipped from V and 7 bases from J, the junction kept 4 bases outside the gene matches. CDR3 residues: CASSLPGLAGNEQFF. The DNA of the CDR3 is TGCGCCAGCAGCTTACCGGGACTAGCGGGTAATGAGCAGTTCTTC.

Here the CDR3 DNA reads TGTGCCAGCAGGTTGGACAAAGTTAACTATGGCTACACCTTC. Its protein is CASRLDKVNYGYTF. V and J are TRBV6-6 and TRBJ1-2; tentative D call: TRBD1 (5 bases). The CDR3 loop spans 14 amino acids. With 6 bases removed from V and 1 base from J, the gap between germline ends came to 12 bases. CDR1 is MNHNY and CDR2 is SVGAGI in the germline V gene (reference sequence).

J is TRBJ2-1 and V is TRBV19; 10 bases fit TRBD2. Germline V gene lookup returns CDR1 LNHDA and CDR2 SQIVND (reference sequence). The V gene end was trimmed by 4 bases and the J gene end by 4 bases; junction bases not matched to a gene: 10. The CDR3 is made up of 17 amino acids. The CDR3 nucleotides read TGTGCCAGTAGTACTAGCGGGAGCCCTACTCGGTACAATGAGCAGTTCTTC. Its protein product is CASSTSGSPTRYNEQFF.

The chain couples TRBV5-4 to TRBJ1-1; 7 nucleotides agree with TRBD1. The V gene's germline CDR1 is SGHNT and CDR2 YYREEE (reference sequence). CDR3 size: 15 residues. V shed 5 bases and J 1 base; nucleotides not matched to a gene: 8. In nucleotides, the CDR3 is TGTGCCAGCAGACCGGGACAGCTTACGAACACTGAAGCTTTCTTT. Translating it yields CASRPGQLTNTEAFF.

The chain combines TRBV27 with TRBJ2-7, with TRBD1 identical over 8 bases. With 3 bases clipped from V and 5 bases from J, the junction kept 15 bases outside the gene matches. Looked up from germline, CDR1 is MNHEY and CDR2 is SMNVEV (reference sequence). The CDR3 extends over 17 amino acids. CDR3: CASSLSGTGFLSHEQYF. CDR3 nucleotide sequence: TGTGCCAGCAGTTTGTCCGGGACAGGCTTCCTAAGCCACGAGCAGTACTTC.

The V gene is TRBV10-2, the J gene TRBJ2-4, with a possible D match to TRBD2 (5 bases). V lost 0 bases and J 5 bases, leaving 8 bases between the germline ends. Germline assignment: CDR1 WSHSY and CDR2 SAAADI. The CDR3 is 14 residues long. The CDR3 protein is CASSESKGENIQYF. The CDR3 region has the DNA TGCGCCAGCAGTGAGTCTAAGGGAGAAAACATTCAGTACTTC.